This is a list of T cell receptor beta chains from one sample in a study of blood T cell repertoires in COVID-19. Profiling relied on immunoSEQ multiplex PCR, and the TCRdb table lists in-frame clones only, not all of them. The sample carries around 26,000 clones, around four fifths recorded once. The sequenced sample was peripheral blood. The origin of the receptors is a woman aged 70-85 years with COVID-19, enrolled during active disease. Both conserved end residues are part of each CDR3. The D gene is left open where the match is weak. Clone size is given for some rows only: seen once, a few or many times, or a class if the clone is expanded.

d_call	v_call	j_call	clone_size	cdr3_nt	cdr3_aa
.	TRBV3-1/TRBV3-2	TRBJ2-7	.	TGTGCCAGCAGCCAATGGGAACAGGGCTACGAGCAGTACTTC	CASSQWEQGYEQYF
.	TRBV7-2	TRBJ1-1	once	TGTGCCAGCAGCTTAGCGTGGAACAGCCCTGAAGCTTTCTTT	CASSLAWNSPEAFF
TRBD2	TRBV11-3	TRBJ2-1	.	TGTGCCAGCAGCTTAGATGGGTCCAGCGGGGGCAGATACAATGAGCAGTTCTTC	CASSLDGSSGGRYNEQFF
TRBD1	TRBV2	TRBJ1-2	.	TGTGCCAGCAGTGAAGGGGGACAGGGGGCGGTAGGCTACACCTTC	CASSEGGQGAVGYTF
.	TRBV6-5	TRBJ1-2	.	TGTGCCAGCAGTAAGGCGGGGGGGAGCTATGGCTACACCTTC	CASSKAGGSYGYTF
TRBD1	TRBV3-1/TRBV3-2	TRBJ1-1	.	TGTGCCAGCAGCCGACAGGGTGACGCTTTCTTT	CASSRQGDAFF
TRBD1	TRBV19	TRBJ1-4	.	TGTGCCAGTAGTCCCCCCGGGACAGTAAAGGGGGAACTGTTTTTT	CASSPPGTVKGELFF
.	TRBV3-1/TRBV3-2	TRBJ1-1	.	TGTGCCAGCAGCCAAGAAGGGGCAAACACTGAAGCTTTCTTT	CASSQEGANTEAFF
TRBD1	TRBV5-4	TRBJ1-4	once	TGTGCCAGCAGCTCGGGACAGGGAGGCGAAAAACTGTTTTTT	CASSSGQGGEKLFF
TRBD2	TRBV27	TRBJ2-3	.	TGTGCCAGCAGTTTCTCCGGACTAGCCCTTAGCACAGATACGCAGTATTTT	CASSFSGLALSTDTQYF
.	TRBV3-1/TRBV3-2	TRBJ1-6	.	TGTGCCAGCAGCGGCACAAGGAGCTCCTATAATTCACCCCTCCACTTT	CASSGTRSSYNSPLHF
TRBD1	TRBV7-9	TRBJ2-7	few	TGTGCCAGCAGCCCCACCCCCGGGACAGGGGGCTTCAGGTCCTACGAGCAGTACTTC	CASSPTPGTGGFRSYEQYF
.	TRBV14	TRBJ2-5	.	TGTGCCAGCAGCCAAGCTGGAGGCAGAGTAGAGACCCAGTACTTC	CASSQAGGRVETQYF
.	TRBV6-1	TRBJ2-1	.	TGTGCCAGCAGTGAGCGTCGTGAGCAGTTCTTC	CASSERREQFF
TRBD2	TRBV11-3	TRBJ2-3	.	TGTGCCAGCAGCCCCCTCGCCGGGGGACTAGCGGGTGCAGATACGCAGTATTTT	CASSPLAGGLAGADTQYF
.	TRBV19	TRBJ1-5	few	TGTGCCAGTACCCATTTACAGGTCGGGAATCAGCCCCAGCATTTT	CASTHLQVGNQPQHF
.	TRBV19	TRBJ1-5	few	TGTGCCAGTAGTATCGTCAGAAGTGGCAATCAGCCCCAGCATTTT	CASSIVRSGNQPQHF
TRBD2	TRBV29-1	TRBJ2-1	.	TGCAGCGTTGACTTAACGCTAGCGGGAGTCTATGAGCAGTTCTTC	CSVDLTLAGVYEQFF
TRBD1	TRBV15	TRBJ1-1	.	TGTGCCACCAGCACAAGGGACAGGGTGACTGAAGCTTTCTTT	CATSTRDRVTEAFF
TRBD2	TRBV18	TRBJ2-5	.	TGTGCCAGCTCACAGAGTAAGACTAGCGTCCCAAGCCAAGAGACCCAGTACTTC	CASSQSKTSVPSQETQYF
TRBD1	TRBV28	TRBJ1-2	.	TGTGCCAGCAGTGATCACTCACAGGGGCGGGGCTACACCTTC	CASSDHSQGRGYTF
TRBD1	TRBV7-2	TRBJ1-5	few	TGTGCCAGCAGCCCCCGGGGACAGGGAGATCAGCCCCAGCATTTT	CASSPRGQGDQPQHF
TRBD1	TRBV7-2	TRBJ1-4	.	TGTGCCAGCCGACAGGGGGCGAATACGGCTAATGAAAAACTGTTTTTT	CASRQGANTANEKLFF
.	TRBV3-1/TRBV3-2	TRBJ1-3	few	TGTGCCAGCAGCCAACCCGCGGCTGGAAACACCATATATTTT	CASSQPAAGNTIYF
.	TRBV19	TRBJ2-5	once	TGTGCCAGTAGTATAGGGCGGGCCAGAAAACGGGTAGCGCAAGAGACCCAGTACTTC	CASSIGRARKRVAQETQYF
.	TRBV29-1	TRBJ1-2	.	TGCAGCGCCCCGGTCGGGAGGGGGGCTGGTAACTATGGCTACACCTTC	CSAPVGRGAGNYGYTF
.	TRBV7-9	TRBJ1-1	.	TGTGCCAGCAGGTCGACAGGACCGAACACTGAAGCTTTCTTT	CASRSTGPNTEAFF
.	TRBV5-1	TRBJ2-5	.	TGCGCCAGCAGCTTGGGGGACATTCAAGAGACCCAGTACTTC	CASSLGDIQETQYF
.	TRBV5-4	TRBJ2-2	.	TGTGCCAGCAGCTTGGCCGCGGCAGAGGCCGGGGAGCTGTTTTTT	CASSLAAAEAGELFF
.	TRBV15	TRBJ1-5	.	TGTGCCACCAGCAGGCGGGGGGATCAGCCCCAGCATTTT	CATSRRGDQPQHF
.	TRBV6-2/TRBV6-3	TRBJ2-1	.	TGTGCCAGCAGTTACTATCCAAACAATGAGCAGTTCTTC	CASSYYPNNEQFF
.	TRBV28	TRBJ2-3	.	TGTGCCAGCAGTTTGGGCAGGACAACCACAGATACGCAGTATTTT	CASSLGRTTTDTQYF
.	TRBV15	TRBJ2-1	.	TGTGCCACCAGCAGAGAGGGGGCCGGCTACAATGAGCAGTTCTTC	CATSREGAGYNEQFF
TRBD1	TRBV15	TRBJ1-2	.	TGTGCCACCAGCAGTGAAGGACAGGGGAACTATGGCTACACCTTC	CATSSEGQGNYGYTF
.	TRBV24-1	TRBJ1-3	.	TGTGCCACCAGCGCCGAGGACACCATATATTTT	CATSAEDTIYF
.	TRBV28	TRBJ1-1	.	TGTGCCAGCGTGGGGAGAGGGCGGGACACTGAAGCTTTCTTT	CASVGRGRDTEAFF
TRBD1	TRBV19	TRBJ1-1	.	TGTGCCAGTACCAACGACAGGGGCACTGAAGCTTTCTTT	CASTNDRGTEAFF
.	TRBV12-3/TRBV12-4	TRBJ1-2	.	TGTGCCAGCAGTCGGCGCCGGGATGAGGACTTC	CASSRRRDEDF
TRBD2	TRBV6-4	TRBJ2-3	.	TGTGCCAGCAGTGCCGGACTAGGTGGGGCGGATACGCAGTATTTT	CASSAGLGGADTQYF
.	TRBV2	TRBJ2-1	.	TGTGCCAGCACCCGAGGAAGAGGCTACAATGAGCAGTTCTTC	CASTRGRGYNEQFF
.	TRBV11-2	TRBJ1-1	.	TGTGCCAGCAGCCTTAAAGAGGGGAACACTGAAGCTTTCTTT	CASSLKEGNTEAFF
.	TRBV2	TRBJ1-2	.	TGTGCCAGCAGTGGGATGTGGAGGGGAGAATCAGCTAACTATGGCTACACCTTC	CASSGMWRGESANYGYTF
TRBD1	TRBV6-5	TRBJ1-5	.	TGTGCCAGCGGACAGGTTAATCAGCCCCAGCATTTT	CASGQVNQPQHF
.	TRBV6-5	TRBJ1-1	.	TGTGCCAGCAGTTACGTCGGGGGGACTGAAGCTTTCTTT	CASSYVGGTEAFF